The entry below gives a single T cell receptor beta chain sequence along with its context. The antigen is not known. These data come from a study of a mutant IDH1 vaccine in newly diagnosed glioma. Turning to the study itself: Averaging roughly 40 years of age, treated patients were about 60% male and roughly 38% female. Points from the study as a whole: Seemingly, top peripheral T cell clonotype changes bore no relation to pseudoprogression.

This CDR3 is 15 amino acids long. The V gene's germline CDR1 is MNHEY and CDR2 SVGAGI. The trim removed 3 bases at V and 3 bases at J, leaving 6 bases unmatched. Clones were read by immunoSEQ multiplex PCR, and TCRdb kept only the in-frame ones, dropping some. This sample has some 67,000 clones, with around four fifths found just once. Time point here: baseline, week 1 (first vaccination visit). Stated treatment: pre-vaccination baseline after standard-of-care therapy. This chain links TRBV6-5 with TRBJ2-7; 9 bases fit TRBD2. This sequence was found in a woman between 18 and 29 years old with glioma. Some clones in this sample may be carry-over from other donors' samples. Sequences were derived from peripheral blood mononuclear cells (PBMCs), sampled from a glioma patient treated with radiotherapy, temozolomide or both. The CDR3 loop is CASSYEGTSSYEQYF. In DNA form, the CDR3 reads TGTGCCAGCAGTTATGAAGGGACTAGCAGCTACGAGCAGTACTTC.